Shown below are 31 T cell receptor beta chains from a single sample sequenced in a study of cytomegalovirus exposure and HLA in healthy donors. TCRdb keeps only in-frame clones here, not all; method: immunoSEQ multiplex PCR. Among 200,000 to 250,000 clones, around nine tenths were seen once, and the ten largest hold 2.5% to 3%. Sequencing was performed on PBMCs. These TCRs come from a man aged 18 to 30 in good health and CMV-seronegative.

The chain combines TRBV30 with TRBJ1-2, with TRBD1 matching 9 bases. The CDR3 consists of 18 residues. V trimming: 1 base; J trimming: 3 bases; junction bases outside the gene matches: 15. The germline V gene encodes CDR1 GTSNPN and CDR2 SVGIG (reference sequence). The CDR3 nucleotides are TGTGCCTGGAGTGGGGGTGGACAGGGGACTATGGTATACTATGGCTACACCTTC. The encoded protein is CAWSGGGQGTMVYYGYTF.

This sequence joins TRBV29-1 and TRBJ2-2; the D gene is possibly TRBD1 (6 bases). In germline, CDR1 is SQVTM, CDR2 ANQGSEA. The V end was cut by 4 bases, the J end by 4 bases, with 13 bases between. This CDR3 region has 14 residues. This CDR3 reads CSVAGQGSTGELFF. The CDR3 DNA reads TGCAGCGTTGCTGGGCAGGGGAGCACCGGGGAGCTGTTTTTT.

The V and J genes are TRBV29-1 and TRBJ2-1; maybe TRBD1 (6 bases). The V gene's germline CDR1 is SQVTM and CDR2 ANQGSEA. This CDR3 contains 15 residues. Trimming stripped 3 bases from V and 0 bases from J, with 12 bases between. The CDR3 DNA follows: TGCAGCGTTGAGGGGGCATTGAGCTCCTACAATGAGCAGTTCTTC. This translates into CSVEGALSSYNEQFF.

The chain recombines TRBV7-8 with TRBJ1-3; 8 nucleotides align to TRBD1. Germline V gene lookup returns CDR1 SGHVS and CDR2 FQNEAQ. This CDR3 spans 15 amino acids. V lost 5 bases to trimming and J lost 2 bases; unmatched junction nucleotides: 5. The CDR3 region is CASSVQGGTGNTIYF. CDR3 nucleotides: TGTGCCAGCAGCGTACAGGGGGGAACTGGAAACACCATATATTTT.

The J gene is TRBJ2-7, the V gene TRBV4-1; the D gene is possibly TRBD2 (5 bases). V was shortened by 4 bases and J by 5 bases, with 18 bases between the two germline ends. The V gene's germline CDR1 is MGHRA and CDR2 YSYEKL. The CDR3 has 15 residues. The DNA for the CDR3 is TGCGCCAGCAGCCCTCCGGACTCATACCACGACGAGCAGTACTTC. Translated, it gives CASSPPDSYHDEQYF.

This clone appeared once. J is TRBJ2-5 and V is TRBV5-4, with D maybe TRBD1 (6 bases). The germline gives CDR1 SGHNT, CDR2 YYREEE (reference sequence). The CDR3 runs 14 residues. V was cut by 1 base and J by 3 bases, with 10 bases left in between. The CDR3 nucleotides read TGTGCCAGCAGCTTGAGGGACACTAAAGAGACCCAGTACTTC. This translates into CASSLRDTKETQYF. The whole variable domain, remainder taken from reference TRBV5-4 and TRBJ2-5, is ETGVTQSPTHLIKTRGQQVTLRCSSQSGHNTVSWYQQALGQGPQFIFQYYREEENGRGNFPPRFSGLQFPNYSSELNVNALELDDSALYLCASSLRDTKETQYFGPGTRLLVL.

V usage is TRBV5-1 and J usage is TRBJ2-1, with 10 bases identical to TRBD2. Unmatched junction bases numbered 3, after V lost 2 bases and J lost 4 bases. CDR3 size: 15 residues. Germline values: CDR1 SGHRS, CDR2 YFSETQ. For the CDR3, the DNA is TGCGCCAGCAGCTTAGAACTAGCGGGATACAATGAGCAGTTCTTC. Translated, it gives CASSLELAGYNEQFF.

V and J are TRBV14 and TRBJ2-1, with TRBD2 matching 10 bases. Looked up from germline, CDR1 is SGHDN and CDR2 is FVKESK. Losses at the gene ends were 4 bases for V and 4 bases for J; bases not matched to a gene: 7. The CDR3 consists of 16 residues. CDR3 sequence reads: CASSRKRTSGYNEQFF. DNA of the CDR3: TGTGCCAGCAGCCGCAAGAGGACTAGCGGTTACAATGAGCAGTTCTTC.

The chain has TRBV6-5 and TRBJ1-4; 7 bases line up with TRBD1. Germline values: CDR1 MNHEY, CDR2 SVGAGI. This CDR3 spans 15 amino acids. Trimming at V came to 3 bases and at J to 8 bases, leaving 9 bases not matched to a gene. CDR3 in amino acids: CASSYRWTGIEKLFF. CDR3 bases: TGTGCCAGCAGTTATCGGTGGACAGGTATCGAAAAACTGTTTTTT.

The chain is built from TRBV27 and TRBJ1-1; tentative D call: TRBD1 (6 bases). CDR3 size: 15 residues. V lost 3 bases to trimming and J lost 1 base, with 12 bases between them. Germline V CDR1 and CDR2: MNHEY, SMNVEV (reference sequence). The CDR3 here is CASSFHRQANTEAFF. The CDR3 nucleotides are TGTGCCAGCAGTTTCCATCGACAGGCGAACACTGAAGCTTTCTTT.

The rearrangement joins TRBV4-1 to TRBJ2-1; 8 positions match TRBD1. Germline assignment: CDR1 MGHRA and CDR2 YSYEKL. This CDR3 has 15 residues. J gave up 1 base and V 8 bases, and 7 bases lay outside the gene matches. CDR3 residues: CASGRDRGSYNEQFF. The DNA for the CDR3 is TGCGCCAGCGGACGAGACAGGGGTTCCTACAATGAGCAGTTCTTC.

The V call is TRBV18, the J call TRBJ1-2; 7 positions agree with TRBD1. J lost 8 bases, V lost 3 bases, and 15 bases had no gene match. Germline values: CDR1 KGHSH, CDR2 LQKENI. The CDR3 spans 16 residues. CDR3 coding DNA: TGTGCCAGCTCACCGGACAGGTTATACGAAGGAAGAGGCTACACCTTC. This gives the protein CASSPDRLYEGRGYTF.

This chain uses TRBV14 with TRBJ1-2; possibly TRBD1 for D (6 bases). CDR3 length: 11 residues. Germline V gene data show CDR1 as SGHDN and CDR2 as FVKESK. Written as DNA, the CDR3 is TGTGCTCACAGGGCCGGAGATGGCTACACCTTC. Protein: CAHRAGDGYTF.

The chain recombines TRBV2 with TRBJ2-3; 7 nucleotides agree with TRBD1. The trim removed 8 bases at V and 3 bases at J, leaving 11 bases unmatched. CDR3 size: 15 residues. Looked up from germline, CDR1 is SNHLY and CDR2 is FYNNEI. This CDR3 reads CASRFDREGTDTQYF. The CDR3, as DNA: TGTGCCAGCCGTTTTGACAGGGAAGGAACAGATACGCAGTATTTT. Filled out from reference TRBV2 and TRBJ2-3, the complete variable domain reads EPEVTQTPSHQVTQMGQEVILRCVPISNHLYFYWYRQILGQKVEFLVSFYNNEISEKSEIFDDQFSVERPDGSNFTLKIRSTKLEDSAMYFCASRFDREGTDTQYFGPGTRLTVL.

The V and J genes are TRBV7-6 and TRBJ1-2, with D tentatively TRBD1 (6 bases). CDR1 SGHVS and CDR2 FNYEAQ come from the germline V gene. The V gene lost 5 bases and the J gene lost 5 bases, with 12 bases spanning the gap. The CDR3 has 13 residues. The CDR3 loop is CASSPPGDYGYTF. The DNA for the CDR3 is TGTGCCAGCAGCCCACCAGGGGATTATGGCTACACCTTC.

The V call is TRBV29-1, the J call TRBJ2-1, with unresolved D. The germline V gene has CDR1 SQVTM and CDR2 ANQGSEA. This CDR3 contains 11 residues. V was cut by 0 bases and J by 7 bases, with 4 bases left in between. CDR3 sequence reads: CSVEDGNEQFF. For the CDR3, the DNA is TGCAGCGTTGAAGACGGTAATGAGCAGTTCTTC.

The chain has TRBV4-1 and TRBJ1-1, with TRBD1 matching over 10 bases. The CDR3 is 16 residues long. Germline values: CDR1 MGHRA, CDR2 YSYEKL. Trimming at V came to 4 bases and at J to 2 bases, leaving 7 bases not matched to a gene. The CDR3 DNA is TGCGCCAGCAGCCTGACTAGGGACAGGGGTAACACTGAAGCTTTCTTT. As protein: CASSLTRDRGNTEAFF.

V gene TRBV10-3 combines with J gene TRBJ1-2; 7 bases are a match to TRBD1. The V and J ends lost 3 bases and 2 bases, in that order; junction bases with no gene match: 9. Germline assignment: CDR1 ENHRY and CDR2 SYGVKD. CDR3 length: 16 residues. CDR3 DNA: TGTGCCATCAGTGACCCATTCGACAGGGCCAACTATGGCTACACCTTC. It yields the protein CAISDPFDRANYGYTF.

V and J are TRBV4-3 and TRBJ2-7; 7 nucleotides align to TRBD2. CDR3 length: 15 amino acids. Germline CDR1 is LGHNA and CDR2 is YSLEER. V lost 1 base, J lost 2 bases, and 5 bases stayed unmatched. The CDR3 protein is CASSQARTSTYEQYF. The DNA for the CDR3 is TGCGCCAGCAGCCAAGCTCGGACTAGTACCTACGAGCAGTACTTC.

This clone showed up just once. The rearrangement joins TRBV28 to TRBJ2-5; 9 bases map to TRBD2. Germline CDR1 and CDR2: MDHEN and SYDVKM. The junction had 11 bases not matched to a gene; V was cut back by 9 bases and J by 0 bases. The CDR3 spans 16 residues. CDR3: CASAKRGAQYQETQYF. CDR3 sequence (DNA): TGTGCCAGTGCCAAGCGGGGGGCACAGTACCAAGAGACCCAGTACTTC.

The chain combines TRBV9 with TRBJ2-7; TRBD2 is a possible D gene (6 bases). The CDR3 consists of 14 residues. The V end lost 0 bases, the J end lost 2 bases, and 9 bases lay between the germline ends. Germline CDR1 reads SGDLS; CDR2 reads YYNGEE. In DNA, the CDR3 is TGTGCCAGCAGCGTAGATAGCGGACCCTACGAGCAGTACTTC. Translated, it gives CASSVDSGPYEQYF.

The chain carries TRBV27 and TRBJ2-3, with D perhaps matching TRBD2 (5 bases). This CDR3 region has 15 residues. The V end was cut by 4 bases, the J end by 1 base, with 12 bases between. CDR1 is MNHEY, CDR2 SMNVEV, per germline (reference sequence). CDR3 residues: CASSSPGRGTDTQYF. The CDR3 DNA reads TGTGCCAGCAGTTCCCCTGGGCGGGGCACAGATACGCAGTATTTT.

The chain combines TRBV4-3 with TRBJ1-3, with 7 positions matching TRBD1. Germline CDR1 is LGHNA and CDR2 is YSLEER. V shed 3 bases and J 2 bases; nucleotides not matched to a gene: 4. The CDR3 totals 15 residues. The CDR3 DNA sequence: TGCGCCAGCAGCCATCGGACAGGACCTGGAAACACCATATATTTT. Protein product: CASSHRTGPGNTIYF.

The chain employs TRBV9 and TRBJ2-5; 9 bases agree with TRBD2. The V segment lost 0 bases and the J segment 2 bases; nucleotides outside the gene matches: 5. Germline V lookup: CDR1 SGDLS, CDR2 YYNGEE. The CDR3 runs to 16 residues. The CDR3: CASSVGGGGAQETQYF. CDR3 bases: TGTGCCAGCAGCGTAGGCGGCGGGGGGGCTCAAGAGACCCAGTACTTC.

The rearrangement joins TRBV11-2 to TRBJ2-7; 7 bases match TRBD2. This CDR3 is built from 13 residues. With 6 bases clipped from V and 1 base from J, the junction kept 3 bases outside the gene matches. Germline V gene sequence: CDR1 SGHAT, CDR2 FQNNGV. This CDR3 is CASRWTRSYEQYF. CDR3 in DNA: TGTGCCAGCAGATGGACTAGATCCTACGAGCAGTACTTC.

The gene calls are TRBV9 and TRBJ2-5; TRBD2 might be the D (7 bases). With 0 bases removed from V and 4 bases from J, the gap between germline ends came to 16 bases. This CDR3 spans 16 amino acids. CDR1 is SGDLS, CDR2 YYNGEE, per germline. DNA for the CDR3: TGTGCCAGCAGCGTAGTTTCAACAGGGAGGGTAGAGACCCAGTACTTC. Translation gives CASSVVSTGRVETQYF.

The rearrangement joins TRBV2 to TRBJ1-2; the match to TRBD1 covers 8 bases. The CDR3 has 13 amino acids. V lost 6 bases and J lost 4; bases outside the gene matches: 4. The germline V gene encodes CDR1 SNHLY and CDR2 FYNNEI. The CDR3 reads CASRGQGTYGYTF. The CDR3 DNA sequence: TGTGCCAGCAGAGGACAGGGAACCTATGGCTACACCTTC.

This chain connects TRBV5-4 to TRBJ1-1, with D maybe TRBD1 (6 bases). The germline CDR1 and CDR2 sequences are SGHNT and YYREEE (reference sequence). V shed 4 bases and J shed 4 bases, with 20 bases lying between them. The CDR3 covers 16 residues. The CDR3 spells CASSPTTGLVLTEAFF. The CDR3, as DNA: TGTGCCAGCAGCCCGACGACAGGATTAGTACTCACTGAAGCTTTCTTT.

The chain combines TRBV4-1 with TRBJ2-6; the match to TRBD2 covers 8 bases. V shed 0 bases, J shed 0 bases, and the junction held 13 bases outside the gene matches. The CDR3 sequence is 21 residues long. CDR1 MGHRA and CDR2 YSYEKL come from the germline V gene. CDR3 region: CASSQDPAGGIPSSGANVLTF. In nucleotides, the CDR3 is TGCGCCAGCAGCCAAGATCCCGCGGGGGGAATCCCAAGCTCTGGGGCCAACGTCCTGACTTTC.

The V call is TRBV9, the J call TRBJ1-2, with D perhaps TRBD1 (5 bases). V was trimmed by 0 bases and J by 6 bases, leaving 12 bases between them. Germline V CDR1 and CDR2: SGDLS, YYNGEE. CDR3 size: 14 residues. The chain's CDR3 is CASSVGGAGDGYTF. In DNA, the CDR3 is TGTGCCAGCAGCGTAGGAGGAGCGGGGGATGGCTACACCTTC.

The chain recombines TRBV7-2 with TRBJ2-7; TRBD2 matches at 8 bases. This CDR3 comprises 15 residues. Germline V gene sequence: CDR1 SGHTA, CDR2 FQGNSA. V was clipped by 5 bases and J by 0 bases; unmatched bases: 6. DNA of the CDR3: TGTGCCAGCAGCCCTTCCGGGACTAGCTCCTACGAGCAGTACTTC. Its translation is CASSPSGTSSYEQYF.